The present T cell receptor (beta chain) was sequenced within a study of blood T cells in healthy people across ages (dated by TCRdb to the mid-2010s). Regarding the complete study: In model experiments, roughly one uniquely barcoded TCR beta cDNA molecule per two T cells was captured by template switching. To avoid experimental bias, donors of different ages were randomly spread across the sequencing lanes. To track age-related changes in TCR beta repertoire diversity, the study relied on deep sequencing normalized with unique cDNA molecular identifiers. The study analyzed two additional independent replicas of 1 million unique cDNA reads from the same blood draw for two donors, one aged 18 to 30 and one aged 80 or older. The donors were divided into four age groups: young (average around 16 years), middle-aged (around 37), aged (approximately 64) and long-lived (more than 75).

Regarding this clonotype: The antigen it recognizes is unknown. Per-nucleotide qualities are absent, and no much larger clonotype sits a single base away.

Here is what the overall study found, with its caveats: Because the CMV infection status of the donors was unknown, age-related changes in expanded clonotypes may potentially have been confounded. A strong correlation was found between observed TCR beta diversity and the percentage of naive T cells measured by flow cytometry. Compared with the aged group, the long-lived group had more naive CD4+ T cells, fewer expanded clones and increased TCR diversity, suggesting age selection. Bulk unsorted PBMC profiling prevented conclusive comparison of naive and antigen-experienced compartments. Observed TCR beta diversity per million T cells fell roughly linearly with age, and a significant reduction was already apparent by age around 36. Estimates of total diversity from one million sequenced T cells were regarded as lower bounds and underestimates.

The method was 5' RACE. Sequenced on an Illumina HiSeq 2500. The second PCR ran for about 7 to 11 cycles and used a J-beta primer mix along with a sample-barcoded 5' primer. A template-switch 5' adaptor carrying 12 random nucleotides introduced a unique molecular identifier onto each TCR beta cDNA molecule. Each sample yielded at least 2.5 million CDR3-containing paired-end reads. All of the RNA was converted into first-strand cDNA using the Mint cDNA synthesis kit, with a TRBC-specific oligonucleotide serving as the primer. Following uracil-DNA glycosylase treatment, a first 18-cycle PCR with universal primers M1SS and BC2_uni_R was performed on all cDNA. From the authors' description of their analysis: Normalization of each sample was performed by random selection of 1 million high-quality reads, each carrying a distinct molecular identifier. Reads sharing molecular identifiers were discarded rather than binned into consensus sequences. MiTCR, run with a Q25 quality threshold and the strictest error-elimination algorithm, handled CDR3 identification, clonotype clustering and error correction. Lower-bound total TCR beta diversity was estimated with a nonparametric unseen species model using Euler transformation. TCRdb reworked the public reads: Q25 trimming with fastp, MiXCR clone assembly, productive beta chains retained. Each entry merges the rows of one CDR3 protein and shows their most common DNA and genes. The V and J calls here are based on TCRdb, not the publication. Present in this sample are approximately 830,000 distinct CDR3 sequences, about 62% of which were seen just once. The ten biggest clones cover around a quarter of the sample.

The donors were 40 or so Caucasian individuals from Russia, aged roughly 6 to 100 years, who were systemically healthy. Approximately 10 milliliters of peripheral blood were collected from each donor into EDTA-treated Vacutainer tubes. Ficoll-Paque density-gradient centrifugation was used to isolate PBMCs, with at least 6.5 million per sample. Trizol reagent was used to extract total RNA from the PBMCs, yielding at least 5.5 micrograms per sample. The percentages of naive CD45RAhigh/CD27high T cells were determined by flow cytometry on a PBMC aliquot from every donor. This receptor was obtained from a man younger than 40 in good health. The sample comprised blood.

This receptor has the CDR3 CASSRYWGAKNIQYF. The DNA is TGTGCCAGCAGTCGGTACTGGGGGGCCAAAAACATTCAGTACTTC. The sequence links TRBV27 to TRBJ2-4; the D gene cannot be resolved beyond TRBD1 or TRBD2, each matching 5 bases. A distance of 12 bases separates the germline ends of V and J, which lose 5 bases and 1 base respectively. From its cysteine to its phenylalanine, the CDR3 spans 15 amino acids. Only the CDR3 part of the read is kept: 45 bases, read in frame from the first base. As encoded in the germline V gene (reference sequence), CDR1 is MNHEY while CDR2 is SMNVEV.